This T cell receptor (beta chain) was documented in a study of blood T cells in healthy people across ages. Using a J-beta primer mix together with a sample-barcoded 5' primer, a second PCR was run for roughly 7 to 11 cycles. Using its own MiXCR run on the 5' RACE reads, TCRdb lists one record per CDR3 protein. The sample carries roughly 1.6 million distinct CDR3 sequences, about 35% recorded once. Every sample had a minimum of 6 million PBMCs isolated. CDR1 is SEHNR, CDR2 FQNEAQ, per germline (reference sequence). The CDR3 has 15 amino acids. Trimming removed 3 bases from V and 3 bases from J, with 14 bases in between.

This clonotype was sampled from a young woman in good health. The specimen sequenced was blood. The chain has TRBV7-9 and TRBJ1-2; D remains unclear. The CDR3 region has the DNA TGTGCCAGCAGCTTTGCAAGGGTGGAGGACTATGGCTACACCTTC. This codes for CASSFARVEDYGYTF.